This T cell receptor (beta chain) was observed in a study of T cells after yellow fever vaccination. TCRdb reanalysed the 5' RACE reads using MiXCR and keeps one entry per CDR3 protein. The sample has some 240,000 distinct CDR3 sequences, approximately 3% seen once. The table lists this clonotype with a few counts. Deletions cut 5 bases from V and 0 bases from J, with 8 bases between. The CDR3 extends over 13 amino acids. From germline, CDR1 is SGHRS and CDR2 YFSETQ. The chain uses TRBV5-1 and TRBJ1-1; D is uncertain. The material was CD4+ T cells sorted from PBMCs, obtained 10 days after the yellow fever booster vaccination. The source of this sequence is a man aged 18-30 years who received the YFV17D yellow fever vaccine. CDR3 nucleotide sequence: TGCGCCAGCAGGTCGAAAGTGAACACTGAAGCTTTCTTT. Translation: CASRSKVNTEAFF.